This T cell receptor (beta chain) was documented in a study of blood T cell repertoires in COVID-19 (dated by TCRdb to between 2020 and 2021). Context from the whole study: Samples from collaborators originated in the United States, Italy and Spain and spanned both the acute and convalescent phases of COVID-19. The prospective study material was composed of cDNA or gDNA derived from T cells, B-cell-depleted T cells, or PBMCs. The dataset comprised deeply sampled blood TCRbeta repertoires from subjects exposed to, actively infected with, or recovered from COVID-19. A freely available public database, intended as a resource for researchers studying the immune response to SARS-CoV-2, is where the repertoires were released. The samples were drawn from the first 160 participants of the ongoing ImmuneRACE study and from about 1,200 subjects provided by 6 global collaborators. Sample metadata almost always included a de-identified subject ID, COVID-19 status, age in years and sex. Where available, HLA class I and class II types were taken from metadata supplied by the sample provider and were not determined by assay-based typing. Study-level results and caveats: How much clinical and demographic metadata was included differed by source and by participant, and the metadata was provided uncurated.

In the prospective study, participants were about 18 to 89 years old, resided in about two dozen geographic areas of the United States, and were enrolled through a virtual design. In the prospective study, participants were assigned to cohorts based on the clinical history participants reported in a screening survey and a study questionnaire. A participant counted as exposed if, within 2 weeks of entering the study, that participant had been in contact with someone who had a PCR-confirmed or clinician-diagnosed COVID-19 case. Mobile phlebotomists in the prospective study collected whole blood, serum and a nasopharyngeal or oropharyngeal swab from every participant. Over a roughly two-month period, participants in the prospective study had the option of providing additional blood draws and questionnaires. Before DNA extraction, blood samples from the prospective study were shipped at room temperature or frozen.

TCRbeta CDR3 regions were amplified from genomic DNA by means of the immunoSEQ Assay, a bias-controlled multiplex PCR. The authors' pipeline ran thus. Nucleated cell counts per sample were estimated from amplification of reference gene primers within the assay. To quantify the absolute abundance of each unique TCRbeta CDR3 rearrangement, sequence reads were collapsed and filtered. For each sample, productive Simpson clonality was calculated as the square root of Simpson's diversity index over productive rearrangements. Imported from immuneACCESS, the table was reduced by TCRdb to in-frame sequences with V and J called. These copies leave out some clones; in studies compared against another copy, an unresolved V gene accounts for under half, and the cause of the remainder is not known. V and J calls and clone size come straight from that table; D and trimming were deduced from the DNA. Recorded for this sample are more than 300,000 clones; approximately 90% of them occurred a single time. The biggest ten clones account for 3% to 5% of the sample.

As concerns this clone: Its antigen is not yet known. No clone much larger than this one lies a single base away; base qualities are absent.

From a lookup of the germline V gene (reference sequence), CDR1 and CDR2 are LGHDT and YNNKEL. The CDR3 contains 15 residues, cysteine and phenylalanine counted. The DNA shown is the 45-base CDR3, in frame from base 1. Clipping removes 5 bases from V and 0 bases from J, with 3 as the unmatched junction base count. This receptor was taken from a woman aged 25 to 39 who had been exposed to COVID-19. Sequenced sample: PBMCs or T cells enriched from blood (not recorded which). This receptor chain uses TRBV3-1 (or the pseudogene TRBV3-2) and TRBJ2-2; 7 of the junction bases match TRBD1. CDR3 protein: CASSSGTANTGELFF. The DNA sequence is TGTGCCAGCAGCTCCGGGACAGCGAACACCGGGGAGCTGTTTTTT.